This T cell receptor (beta chain) was documented in a study of shared clonotypes between healthy human individuals. Sequencing was performed with immunoSEQ multiplex PCR; in TCRdb, only in-frame clones are kept and a portion is missing. This sample yields over a million clones, of which about 75% are seen a single time; approximately 1.5% belongs to the top ten. The CDR3 spans 18 residues. Germline values: CDR1 SGHAT, CDR2 FQNNGV. V lost 5 bases, J lost 0 bases, and 20 bases lay in between. The sequenced material came from memory CD4+ T cells sorted from blood. Subset in this sample: CD45RA-negative fraction. This receptor was obtained from a young man in good health. The rearrangement links TRBV11-2 to TRBJ1-5, with D hard to call. The CDR3 spells CASSPSRGGDYSNQPQHF. The CDR3 bases are TGTGCCAGCAGCCCGAGTAGAGGAGGCGATTATAGCAATCAGCCCCAGCATTTT.